The clone carrying this TCR beta chain was found a few times. These data are taken from a study of blood T cell repertoires in COVID-19. Across the whole study: T cells, B-cell-depleted T cells, or PBMCs supplied cDNA or gDNA.

Original data processing: By means of reference gene primer amplification, nucleated cell counts were estimated. The data were produced by immunoSEQ multiplex PCR, yet TCRdb's version contains in-frame clones alone and is incomplete. Clone size and V and J calls were adopted from that table, with D and trimming inferred from the DNA. The profile shows approximately 110,000 clones, 88% of them singletons. The germline CDR1 and CDR2 sequences are KGHSH and LQKENI. CDR3 length equals 15 residues. The V gene lost 6 bases and the J gene lost 5 bases, with 20 bases spanning the gap. The chain carries TRBV18 and TRBJ2-7, with a possible D match to TRBD2 (7 bases). The receptor comes from a woman in her forties or fifties with active or convalescent COVID-19. What was sequenced was peripheral blood. CDR3 sequence reads: CASSSGQRELNEQYF. The CDR3 DNA sequence: TGTGCCAGCTCCTCCGGACAGCGGGAATTAAACGAGCAGTACTTC.